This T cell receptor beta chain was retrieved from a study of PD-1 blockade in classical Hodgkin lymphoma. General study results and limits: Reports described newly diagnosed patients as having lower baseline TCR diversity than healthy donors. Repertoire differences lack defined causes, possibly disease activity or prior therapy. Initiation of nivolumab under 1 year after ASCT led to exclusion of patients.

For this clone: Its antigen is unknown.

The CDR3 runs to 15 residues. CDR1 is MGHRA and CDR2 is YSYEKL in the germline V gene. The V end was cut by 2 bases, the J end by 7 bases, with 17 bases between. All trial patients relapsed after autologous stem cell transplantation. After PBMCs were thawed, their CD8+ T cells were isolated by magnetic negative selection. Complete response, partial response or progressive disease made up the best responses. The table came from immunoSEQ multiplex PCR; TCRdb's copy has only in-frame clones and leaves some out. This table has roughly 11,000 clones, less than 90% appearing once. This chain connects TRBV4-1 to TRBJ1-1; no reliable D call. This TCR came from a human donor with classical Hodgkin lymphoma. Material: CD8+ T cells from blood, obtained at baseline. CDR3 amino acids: CASSQYYGDPLEAFF. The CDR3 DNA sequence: TGCGCCAGCAGCCAATATTACGGGGATCCACTTGAAGCTTTCTTT.